Shown below are 15 T cell receptor beta chains from a single sample sequenced in a study of blood T cell repertoires in COVID-19. Data came from immunoSEQ multiplex PCR; TCRdb stores just in-frame clones and leaves some out. The data show 150,000 to 190,000 clones, 80% to 90% seen once. Specimen: peripheral blood. These TCRs come from a woman in her fifties or sixties with COVID-19, enrolled during active disease.

The chain employs TRBV30 and TRBJ1-3; D perhaps matches TRBD1 (6 bases). Germline loops: CDR1 GTSNPN, CDR2 SVGIG (reference sequence). This CDR3 is built from 14 residues. The V and J ends lost 1 base and 4 bases respectively, with 11 bases between them. Written as DNA, the CDR3 is TGTGCCTGGAGTGGTGGACAGTCGGGAAACACCATATATTTT. Residues: CAWSGGQSGNTIYF.

Only a few counts were recorded for this clone. DNA of the CDR3: TGTGCCAGTAGTATATTGGGAACTAGCGGGGGGTTAAGCTCCTACAATGAGCAGTTCTTC. Its protein is CASSILGTSGGLSSYNEQFF. V gene TRBV19 combines with J gene TRBJ2-1, with 12 bases identical to TRBD2. J lost 0 bases, V lost 2 bases, and 11 bases had no gene match. This CDR3 has 20 residues. Per germline, CDR1 LNHDA and CDR2 SQIVND (reference sequence).

Worth noting for this clone: The junction shows a germline mismatch at one end, possibly a read error. This rearrangement joins TRBV5-1 to TRBJ1-5; tentative D call: TRBD1 (5 bases). CDR1 and CDR2 (germline): SGHRS, YFSETQ. There are 15 residues in the CDR3. CDR3 amino acids: CASRLDLGGNQPQHF. The DNA for the CDR3 is TGCGCCAGCAGATTGGACCTCGGGGGGAATCAGCCCCAGCATTTT.

This clone occurred many times. The chain has TRBV30 and TRBJ1-4, with a tentative D call TRBD1 (5 bases). Germline V CDR1 and CDR2: GTSNPN, SVGIG (reference sequence). This CDR3 is 12 amino acids long. The V end lost 4 bases, the J end lost 3 bases, and 6 bases lay between the germline ends. CDR3 in amino acids: CAWTGSNEKLFF. CDR3 in DNA: TGTGCCTGGACAGGGTCTAATGAAAAACTGTTTTTT.

The V call is TRBV19, the J call TRBJ1-2; the D is unclear. Germline CDR1 reads LNHDA; CDR2 reads SQIVND (reference sequence). Trimming cost V 6 bases and J 2 bases, with 4 bases left between them. This CDR3 has 11 residues. CDR3 region: CASSKNYGYTF. For the CDR3, the DNA is TGTGCCAGTAGCAAAAACTATGGCTACACCTTC.

J is TRBJ2-7 and V is TRBV10-1; 7 bases line up with TRBD2. Germline V gives CDR1 WNHNN, CDR2 SYGVQD (reference sequence). The CDR3 spans 14 residues. After removal of 8 bases from V and 4 bases from J, the junction contained 11 bases not matched to a gene. The CDR3 sequence is CASAPGLPMYEQYF. DNA for the CDR3: TGCGCCAGCGCACCGGGACTACCGATGTACGAGCAGTACTTC.

The genes are TRBV6-6 and TRBJ1-4; 9 bases match TRBD1. Per the germline V gene, CDR1 is MNHNY and CDR2 is SVGAGI (reference sequence). This CDR3 contains 20 residues. The V gene end was trimmed by 6 bases and the J gene end by 6 bases; junction bases not matched to a gene: 23. The CDR3 is CASSAPPGQGRFGYDEKLFF. The CDR3 nucleotides are TGTGCCAGCAGCGCGCCACCGGGACAGGGAAGATTCGGGTATGATGAAAAACTGTTTTTT.

This clone occurred once. CDR3 nucleotides: TGTGTCAGCCGACAGGGGGGAAGGGAAAAACTGTTTTTT. Translation gives CVSRQGGREKLFF. The V call is TRBV19, the J call TRBJ1-4; TRBD1 agrees at 9 bases. CDR3 size: 13 residues. Germline V gene data show CDR1 as LNHDA and CDR2 as SQIVND (reference sequence).

This clone was observed a few times. V gene TRBV4-2 combines with J gene TRBJ1-2; D remains unclear. V lost 5 bases and J lost 3, with 16 bases in between. CDR1 LGHNA and CDR2 YNFKEQ come from the germline V gene. The CDR3 extends over 15 amino acids. The CDR3 spells CASSKTGNGDYGYTF. CDR3 in DNA: TGTGCCAGCAGCAAAACGGGAAATGGTGACTATGGCTACACCTTC.

The chain is built from TRBV7-8 and TRBJ1-5, with 7 nucleotides matching TRBD1. The CDR3 is 16 residues long. The J segment lost 2 bases and the V segment lost 0 bases, leaving 4 bases of the junction unmatched. Germline CDR1 reads SGHVS; CDR2 reads FQNEAQ. The CDR3 DNA follows: TGTGCCAGCAGCTTAGCCCGCGACAGGGGCAATCAGCCCCAGCATTTT. Translation: CASSLARDRGNQPQHF.

V and J are TRBV4-2 and TRBJ1-5; 8 bases line up with TRBD1. CDR1 and CDR2 (germline): LGHNA, YNFKEQ. This CDR3 is built from 16 residues. The V and J ends lost 2 bases and 3 bases, in that order; junction bases with no gene match: 6. CDR3 loop: CASSQSGGADNQPQHF. DNA of the CDR3: TGTGCCAGCAGCCAATCAGGGGGCGCGGACAATCAGCCCCAGCATTTT.

The chain is built from TRBV5-4 and TRBJ1-1; possible D gene TRBD1, 6 bases. CDR3 length: 16 amino acids. The V and J ends lost 4 bases and 0 bases respectively, with 16 bases between them. Germline V gives CDR1 SGHNT, CDR2 YYREEE (reference sequence). This CDR3 is CASSPRGGEVNTEAFF. CDR3 nucleotide sequence: TGTGCCAGCAGCCCAAGGGGGGGCGAGGTGAACACTGAAGCTTTCTTT.

This clone came up a few times. J is TRBJ2-1 and V is TRBV5-4, with D perhaps TRBD2 (5 bases). V gave up 0 bases and J gave up 8 bases, with 12 bases separating them. This CDR3 contains 14 residues. Germline CDR1 SGHNT, CDR2 YYREEE (reference sequence). The CDR3 region is CASSLGLAIDEQFF. In DNA, the CDR3 is TGTGCCAGCAGCTTGGGATTAGCGATCGATGAGCAGTTCTTC. Supplemented by reference TRBV5-4 and TRBJ2-1, the full variable domain reads ETGVTQSPTHLIKTRGQQVTLRCSSQSGHNTVSWYQQALGQGPQFIFQYYREEENGRGNFPPRFSGLQFPNYSSELNVNALELDDSALYLCASSLGLAIDEQFFGPGTRLTVL.

This rearrangement joins TRBV5-6 to TRBJ2-1; 8 nucleotides align to TRBD2. The CDR3 has 15 residues. Germline CDR1 and CDR2: SGHDT and YYEEEE. V was clipped by 3 bases and J by 5 bases; unmatched bases: 7. The CDR3 DNA reads TGTGCCAGCAGCTCTGGCGGGAGGTCCAACAATGAGCAGTTCTTC. It codes for CASSSGGRSNNEQFF. The whole variable domain, remainder taken from reference TRBV5-6 and TRBJ2-1, is DAGVTQSPTHLIKTRGQQVTLRCSPKSGHDTVSWYQQALGQGPQFIFQYYEEEERQRGNFPDRFSGHQFPNYSSELNVNALLLGDSALYLCASSSGGRSNNEQFFGPGTRLTVL.

This CDR3 is CASSAGLVAGELFF. For the CDR3, the DNA is TGTGCCAGCTCGGCGGGCCTAGTAGCCGGGGAGCTGTTTTTT. The chain couples TRBV3-1 (or the pseudogene TRBV3-2) to TRBJ2-2; a weak D match, TRBD2 (5 bases). The CDR3 runs to 14 residues. Germline loops: CDR1 LGHDT, CDR2 YNNKEL (reference sequence). V lost 8 bases and J 6 bases, leaving 16 bases between the germline ends.